This TCR beta chain was profiled in a study of control samples from healthy donors and cancer patients (dated by TCRdb to the early 2020s). In its sample, this clone was seen a few times. Its cognate antigen has yet to be identified. No base quality information exists; no much larger clone differs at one position. The CDR3 has 14 amino acids, counting the end cysteine and phenylalanine. Just the 42-base CDR3 DNA is kept, in frame starting at base 1. The germline V gene (reference sequence) sets CDR1 to DFQATT and CDR2 to SNEGSKA. V gives up 3 bases and J gives up 6 bases, and the segment between their germline ends measures 15 bases. The library was made by the immunoSEQ multiplex PCR assay. Imported from immuneACCESS, the table was reduced by TCRdb to in-frame sequences with V and J called. These copies leave out some clones; in studies compared against another copy, an unresolved V gene accounts for under half, and the cause of the remainder is not known. The sample table holds just under 75,000 clones, of which about 90% were seen once. About 4% of the sample belongs to the ten largest clones.

Recombination joined TRBV20-1 with TRBJ1-5; TRBD1 might be the D gene, on 6 matching bases. The origin of this receptor is a woman between 45 and 60 years old in good health. Specimen: blood. Here is the DNA: TGCAGTGCTAGTGAAGGGGGGTTTTTTCAGCCCCAGCATTTT. The resulting protein is CSASEGGFFQPQHF.